This T cell receptor beta chain was captured in a study of T cell responses to AZD1222 COVID-19 vaccine. The CDR3 runs to 15 residues. The germline V gene encodes CDR1 SGHVS and CDR2 FQNEAQ. The ends lost 2 bases at V and 12 bases at J; junction bases unmatched: 11. Profiling relied on immunoSEQ multiplex PCR, and the TCRdb table lists in-frame clones only, not all of them. The table has 55,000 to 80,000 clones, around 84% seen once. This TCR was recovered from an adult in good health. Material: peripheral blood, obtained on day 0 of AZD1222 vaccination. The chain employs TRBV7-8 and TRBJ2-1; 9 bases map to TRBD2. For the CDR3, the DNA is TGTGCCAGCAGCTTACAGCGAGCGGGGGGCTTGGGGCAGTTCTTC. Its translation is CASSLQRAGGLGQFF.